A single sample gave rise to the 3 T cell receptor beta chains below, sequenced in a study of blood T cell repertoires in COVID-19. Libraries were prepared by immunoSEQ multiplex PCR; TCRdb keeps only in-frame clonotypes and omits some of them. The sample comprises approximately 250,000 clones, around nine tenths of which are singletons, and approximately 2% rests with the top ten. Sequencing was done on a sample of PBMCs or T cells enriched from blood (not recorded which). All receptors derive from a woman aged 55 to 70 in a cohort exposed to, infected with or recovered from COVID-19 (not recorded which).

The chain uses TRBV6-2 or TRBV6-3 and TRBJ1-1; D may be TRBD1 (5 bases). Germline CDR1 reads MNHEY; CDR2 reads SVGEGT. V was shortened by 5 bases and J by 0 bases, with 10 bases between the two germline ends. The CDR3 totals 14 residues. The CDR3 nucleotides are TGTGCCAGCAGTGCGCGCAGGGTGAACACTGAAGCTTTCTTT. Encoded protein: CASSARRVNTEAFF.

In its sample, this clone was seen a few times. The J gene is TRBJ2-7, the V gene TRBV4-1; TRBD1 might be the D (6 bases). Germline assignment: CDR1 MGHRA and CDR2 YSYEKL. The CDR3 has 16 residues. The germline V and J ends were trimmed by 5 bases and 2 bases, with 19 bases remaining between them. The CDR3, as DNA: TGCGCCAGCAGCTCCCGGCAGGGGCCCAACCCCTACGAGCAGTACTTC. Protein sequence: CASSSRQGPNPYEQYF.

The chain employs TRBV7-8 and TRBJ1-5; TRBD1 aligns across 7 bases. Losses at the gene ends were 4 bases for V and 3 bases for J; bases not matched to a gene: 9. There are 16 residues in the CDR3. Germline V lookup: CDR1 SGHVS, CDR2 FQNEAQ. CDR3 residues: CASSSTGDGLNQPQHF. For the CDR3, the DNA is TGTGCCAGCAGCTCCACAGGGGATGGCCTCAATCAGCCCCAGCATTTT. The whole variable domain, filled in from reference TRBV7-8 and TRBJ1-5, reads GAGVSQSPRYKVAKRGQDVALRCDPISGHVSLFWYQQALGQGPEFLTYFQNEAQLDKSGLPSDRFFAERPEGSVSTLKIQRTQQEDSAVYLCASSSTGDGLNQPQHFGDGTRLSIL.